The next 26 T cell receptor beta chains were all read from a single sample in a study of cytomegalovirus exposure and HLA in healthy donors. PCR used 60 Vbeta primers and 13 Jbeta primers. Here immunoSEQ multiplex PCR was the method, and the copy in TCRdb shows in-frame clones only, minus some. The sample carries approximately 100,000 clones, approximately 78% recorded once. Sequencing input: PBMCs. These receptors were obtained from a man aged 35-49 years in good health and CMV-seronegative.

V gene TRBV27 combines with J gene TRBJ1-2; 10 bases map to TRBD1. CDR3 length equals 13 residues. CDR1 and CDR2 (germline): MNHEY, SMNVEV (reference sequence). The V gene end was trimmed by 8 bases and the J gene end by 0 bases; junction bases not matched to a gene: 0. The CDR3 DNA is TGTGCCAGCGGACAGGGGGCTAACTATGGCTACACCTTC. Protein sequence: CASGQGANYGYTF.

This clone was seen more than once but under ten times. This chain connects TRBV12-5 to TRBJ2-7, with D perhaps matching TRBD1 (6 bases). This CDR3 contains 16 residues. V lost 5 bases to trimming and J lost 0 bases, with 17 bases between them. The germline CDR1 and CDR2 sequences are LGHNT and FRNRAP. The DNA for the CDR3 is TGTGCTAGTGGTACCCAGGACAGAAGTAGCTCCTACGAGCAGTACTTC. As protein: CASGTQDRSSSYEQYF.

This clone was recorded once. The chain couples TRBV2 to TRBJ2-1, with TRBD1 as a possible D gene (5 bases). CDR3 length: 11 residues. V lost 4 bases, J lost 12 bases, and 10 bases lay in between. The germline V gene encodes CDR1 SNHLY and CDR2 FYNNEI. The CDR3 nucleotides are TGTGCCAGCAGTGTTGGGGCCTCGCAGTTCTTC. Its translation is CASSVGASQFF.

This chain links TRBV7-8 with TRBJ2-5, with D unclear. The germline CDR1 and CDR2 sequences are SGHVS and FQNEAQ. V shed 1 base and J shed 5 bases, with 11 bases lying between them. The CDR3 runs 14 residues. Written as DNA, the CDR3 is TGTGCCAGCAGCTTAGGAACGGTCCGGGAGACCCAGTACTTC. The encoded protein is CASSLGTVRETQYF. Drawing the rest from reference TRBV7-8 and TRBJ2-5, the complete variable domain is GAGVSQSPRYKVAKRGQDVALRCDPISGHVSLFWYQQALGQGPEFLTYFQNEAQLDKSGLPSDRFFAERPEGSVSTLKIQRTQQEDSAVYLCASSLGTVRETQYFGPGTRLLVL.

J is TRBJ1-2 and V is TRBV19; D not certain. Germline V lookup: CDR1 LNHDA, CDR2 SQIVND (reference sequence). Trimming removed 1 base from V and 4 bases from J, with 10 bases in between. The CDR3 totals 14 residues. For the CDR3, the DNA is TGTGCCAGTAGTATAGGTAGCGGCCTCTATGGCTACACCTTC. This gives the protein CASSIGSGLYGYTF.

The genes are TRBV12-5 and TRBJ1-4; the match to TRBD1 covers 8 bases. V was pared by 6 bases and J by 8 bases, with 11 bases of the junction left unmatched. The germline V gene encodes CDR1 LGHNT and CDR2 FRNRAP. CDR3 length equals 15 residues. The CDR3 sequence is CASGRSGGAGEKLFF. The DNA for the CDR3 is TGTGCTAGTGGCCGTTCAGGGGGCGCGGGCGAAAAACTGTTTTTT.

The V and J genes are TRBV5-4 and TRBJ2-1; a weak D match, TRBD2 (6 bases). The germline V gene has CDR1 SGHNT and CDR2 YYREEE (reference sequence). Trimming took off 4 bases at V and 8 bases at J, with 16 bases between the two ends. This CDR3 spans 14 amino acids. CDR3 loop: CASSPEGGPHEQFF. The CDR3 region has the DNA TGTGCCAGCAGCCCCGAGGGAGGCCCCCATGAGCAGTTCTTC.

The rearrangement joins TRBV6-1 to TRBJ2-7; 8 nucleotides align to TRBD1. V shed 4 bases, J shed 3 bases, and the junction held 5 bases outside the gene matches. There are 14 residues in the CDR3. Per the germline V gene, CDR1 is MNHNS and CDR2 is SASEGT. CDR3 sequence reads: CASSGGQALYEQYF. CDR3 DNA sequence: TGTGCCAGCAGTGGGGGACAGGCCCTCTACGAGCAGTACTTC.

This sequence joins TRBV18 and TRBJ2-5; the match to TRBD2 covers 12 bases. The trim removed 3 bases at V and 5 bases at J, leaving 7 bases unmatched. Germline CDR1 and CDR2: KGHSH and LQKENI. The CDR3 extends over 16 amino acids. The CDR3 DNA follows: TGTGCCAGCTCACCCCTGACTAGCGGGGGCCGGGAGACCCAGTACTTC. This encodes CASSPLTSGGRETQYF. The full variable domain, with the rest looked up from reference TRBV18 and TRBJ2-5, is NAGVMQNPRHLVRRRGQEARLRCSPMKGHSHVYWYRQLPEEGLKFMVYLQKENIIDESGMPKERFSAEFPKEGPSILRIQQVVRGDSAAYFCASSPLTSGGRETQYFGPGTRLLVL.

The chain is built from TRBV7-9 and TRBJ1-5, with a tentative D call TRBD1 (6 bases). The CDR3 spans 14 residues. Germline V lookup: CDR1 SEHNR, CDR2 FQNEAQ (reference sequence). V lost 3 bases, J lost 2 bases, and 8 bases lay in between. The CDR3 bases are TGTGCCAGCAGCTTTCCAGGGGGCAATCAGCCCCAGCATTTT. It encodes CASSFPGGNQPQHF.

The rearrangement joins TRBV21-1 to TRBJ2-3; the DNA was not used to check the table's D call, TRBD2. TRBV21-1 is tagged as a pseudogene. The CDR3 contains 15 residues. The chain's CDR3 is CASSSRGGYTDTQYF. Written as DNA, the CDR3 is TGTGCCAGCAGCAGCCGGGGAGGGTATACAGATACGCAGTATTTT.

This sequence joins TRBV27 and TRBJ2-5; 13 bases are a match to TRBD2. The end of the DNA is better explained by TRBJ2-7, so the J call may be wrong. The CDR3 has 15 amino acids. The germline V gene has CDR1 MNHEY and CDR2 SMNVEV (reference sequence). The CDR3, as DNA: TGTGCCAGCAGCCTGACTAGCGGGGGGTCCTACGAGCAGTACTTC. Protein sequence: CASSLTSGGSYEQYF.

V gene TRBV9 combines with J gene TRBJ2-2; the D gene is possibly TRBD1 (5 bases). V was shortened by 0 bases and J by 1 base, with 7 bases between the two germline ends. The CDR3 covers 15 residues. Germline V gene lookup returns CDR1 SGDLS and CDR2 YYNGEE. CDR3 DNA sequence: TGTGCCAGCAGCGTAGCACAGGAGAACACCGGGGAGCTGTTTTTT. It encodes CASSVAQENTGELFF.

In this sample, this clone turned up once. This chain uses TRBV11-2 with TRBJ2-3; 8 bases fit TRBD1. CDR1 SGHAT and CDR2 FQNNGV come from the germline V gene. The V and J ends lost 6 bases and 4 bases, in that order; junction bases with no gene match: 3. This CDR3 is built from 13 residues. CDR3 DNA: TGTGCCAGCAGGGGACAGGCCCCAGATACGCAGTATTTT. Its translation is CASRGQAPDTQYF.

The chain employs TRBV2 and TRBJ1-6; a weak D match, TRBD1 (6 bases). This CDR3 has 13 amino acids. The germline V gene encodes CDR1 SNHLY and CDR2 FYNNEI. Trimming removed 8 bases at V and 8 bases at J, with 13 bases between. The CDR3 DNA follows: TGTGCCAGCGGTTTACAGGGCTATTCACCCCTCCACTTT. It yields the protein CASGLQGYSPLHF. The whole variable domain, filled in from reference TRBV2 and TRBJ1-6, reads EPEVTQTPSHQVTQMGQEVILRCVPISNHLYFYWYRQILGQKVEFLVSFYNNEISEKSEIFDDQFSVERPDGSNFTLKIRSTKLEDSAMYFCASGLQGYSPLHFGNGTRLTVT.

The chain carries TRBV19 and TRBJ1-5; a possible D gene is TRBD1 (5 bases). The CDR3 extends over 16 amino acids. V lost 4 bases to trimming and J lost 0 bases, with 13 bases between them. The germline CDR1 and CDR2 sequences are LNHDA and SQIVND (reference sequence). CDR3 protein: CASSKGRGDSNQPQHF. The CDR3 DNA reads TGTGCCAGTAGTAAGGGGAGGGGAGATAGCAATCAGCCCCAGCATTTT.

Here the CDR3 DNA reads TGTGCCAGCAGCTTAGCACTTACTTCTAGTACCTACGAGCAGTACTTC. Protein sequence: CASSLALTSSTYEQYF. The V gene is TRBV7-2, the J gene TRBJ2-7; no clear D gene. The CDR3 loop spans 16 amino acids. Germline V gene lookup returns CDR1 SGHTA and CDR2 FQGNSA. Trimming shortened V by 0 bases and J by 2 bases, and 14 bases separated the two germline ends. The full variable domain, completed using reference TRBV7-2 and TRBJ2-7, is GAGVSQSPSNKVTEKGKDVELRCDPISGHTALYWYRQSLGQGLEFLIYFQGNSAPDKSGLPSDRFSAERTGGSVSTLTIQRTQQEDSAVYLCASSLALTSSTYEQYFGPGTRLTVT.

This clone was observed a few times. The rearrangement joins TRBV5-1 to TRBJ1-1, with 7 bases matching TRBD1. The CDR3 is 14 amino acids. V was clipped by 5 bases and J by 2 bases; unmatched bases: 6. CDR1 is SGHRS and CDR2 is YFSETQ in the germline V gene. The CDR3 region has the DNA TGCGCCAGCAGTAGGGACAGTAAAAACACTGAAGCTTTCTTT. This gives the protein CASSRDSKNTEAFF.

V is TRBV15 and J is TRBJ2-3; 8 bases align to TRBD2. Germline V CDR1 and CDR2: LNHNV, YYDKDF (reference sequence). The CDR3 contains 18 residues. The trim removed 4 bases at V and 0 bases at J, leaving 12 bases unmatched. The DNA for the CDR3 is TGTGCCACCAGCAAACCCAGCGGGGGCAAATCTAGCACAGATACGCAGTATTTT. Its protein product is CATSKPSGGKSSTDTQYF.

V and J are TRBV5-1 and TRBJ1-1; TRBD1 agrees at 7 bases. V shed 3 bases and J 0 bases; nucleotides not matched to a gene: 5. The CDR3 consists of 15 residues. CDR1 is SGHRS and CDR2 is YFSETQ in the germline V gene. The CDR3 DNA is TGCGCCAGCAGCTCAAACAGGGGCTTGAACACTGAAGCTTTCTTT. It yields the protein CASSSNRGLNTEAFF.

V is TRBV7-2 and J is TRBJ1-5; D is unclear. CDR3 length: 17 residues. Germline values: CDR1 SGHTA, CDR2 FQGNSA. Trimming took 5 bases from V and 5 from J, leaving 22 bases between them. Here the CDR3 DNA reads TGTGCCAGCAGCCGTGCTGATGGAGGGCTTCGGGATCAGCCCCAGCATTTT. Encoded protein: CASSRADGGLRDQPQHF.

The chain combines TRBV7-8 with TRBJ1-5, with 7 bases that match TRBD1. Germline CDR1 is SGHVS and CDR2 is FQNEAQ. Trimming took 5 bases from V and 1 from J; bases not matched to a gene: 11. The CDR3 consists of 17 residues. Written as DNA, the CDR3 is TGTGCCAGCAGCCGCGCTATCGACAGGGTCAGCAATCAGCCCCAGCATTTT. Translation: CASSRAIDRVSNQPQHF.

The V gene is TRBV5-8, the J gene TRBJ2-3, with D uncertain. Germline CDR1 reads SGHTS; CDR2 reads YDEGEE. The V gene lost 2 bases and the J gene lost 5 bases, with 18 bases spanning the gap. This CDR3 has 16 amino acids. The CDR3 loop reads CASSLSRPRLQDTQYF. The CDR3 DNA is TGTGCCAGCAGCTTAAGCCGTCCCAGACTCCAAGATACGCAGTATTTT. The whole variable domain, filled in from reference TRBV5-8 and TRBJ2-3, reads EAGVTQSPTHLIKTRGQQATLRCSPISGHTSVYWYQQALGLGLQFLLWYDEGEERNRGNFPPRFSGRQFPNYSSELNVNALELEDSALYLCASSLSRPRLQDTQYFGPGTRLTVL.

As concerns this clone: Mismatch with germline at one junction end may stem from a read error. The chain carries TRBV7-9 and TRBJ2-7; unclear D gene. Per germline, CDR1 SEHNR and CDR2 FQNEAQ (reference sequence). The CDR3 is 12 amino acids. DNA for the CDR3: TGTTCCAGCAGCTTCGAGTCCTACGAGCAGTACTTC. Translation gives CSSSFESYEQYF.

The chain links TRBV27 to TRBJ1-2; TRBD1 matches 8 bases. CDR3 length equals 13 residues. Germline trimming cut 4 bases from V and 7 bases from J; bases unmatched to any gene: 5. The V gene's germline CDR1 is MNHEY and CDR2 SMNVEV (reference sequence). CDR3 in amino acids: CASSSRQGSGYTF. The CDR3 bases are TGTGCCAGCAGTTCAAGACAGGGGTCTGGCTACACCTTC.

The rearrangement joins TRBV6-1 to TRBJ1-5; D uncertain. The V end was cut by 2 bases, the J end by 5 bases, with 16 bases between. Germline lookup yields CDR1 MNHNS and CDR2 SASEGT. The CDR3 has 16 amino acids. CDR3 loop: CASSEWAGQNYQPQHF. The CDR3 DNA reads as TGTGCCAGCAGTGAATGGGCGGGCCAGAATTATCAGCCCCAGCATTTT.